Listed below are T cell receptor beta chains from one sample, sequenced in a study of T-cell reconstitution after alpha-beta-depleted transplantation in children. TCRdb fed the PCR reads into MiXCR, producing one record per CDR3 protein. The sample has about 440,000 distinct CDR3 sequences, 43% seen once. This material consisted of PBMCs, taken before TCRalphabeta/CD19-depleted stem cell transplant. The source is a girl aged 2 to 9 with aplastic anemia, due to receive a stem cell transplant. The CDR3 runs from the conserved cysteine through the conserved F or W. D genes are given only for firm matches. Some rows mark clone size as missing; the rest say once, few, many or name a class of expanded clone.

V gene,D gene,clone size,J gene,CDR3 DNA,CDR3 protein
TRBV6-2/TRBV6-3,.,many,TRBJ2-5,TGTGCCAGCAGTTACACCCAAGCGGATGACTACGAAGAGACCCAGTACTTC,CASSYTQADDYEETQYF
TRBV12-3/TRBV12-4,.,many,TRBJ2-5,TGTGCCAGTACTTCCCGGGACATTCAAGAGACCCAGTACTTC,CASTSRDIQETQYF
TRBV5-5,TRBD2,.,TRBJ2-3,TGTGCCAGCAGCGGAAGACTAGCGGGGGATACAGATACGCAGTATTTT,CASSGRLAGDTDTQYF
TRBV20-1,TRBD2,many,TRBJ2-7,TGCAGTGCTAGAGATGGCGGGAGAGGATCCTACGAGCAGTACTTC,CSARDGGRGSYEQYF
TRBV6-5,.,once,TRBJ2-3,TGTGCCAGCAGTTACTCTCAACAACGGGGGACCACAGATACGCAGTATTTT,CASSYSQQRGTTDTQYF
TRBV5-1,.,many,TRBJ1-1,TGCGCCAGCAGCTCTGGAGACGAGAACACTGAAGCTTTCTTT,CASSSGDENTEAFF
TRBV20-1,.,.,TRBJ2-3,TGCAGTGCTTATACTCTCGAGGGCGGGACAGATACGCAGTATTTT,CSAYTLEGGTDTQYF
TRBV15,.,.,TRBJ2-2,TGTGCCACCAGCGATGTCCGCAGGGAGTTAACCGGGGAGCTGTTTTTT,CATSDVRRELTGELFF
TRBV20-1,.,.,TRBJ2-3,TGCAGTGCTGGAGTCGGGACAAGCACAGATACGCAGTATTTT,CSAGVGTSTDTQYF
TRBV12-3/TRBV12-4,.,many,TRBJ2-1,TGTGCCAGCAGTCCGGGGCCCTCGGGTGAGCAGTTCTTC,CASSPGPSGEQFF
TRBV7-2,TRBD2,few,TRBJ2-5,TGTTCCAGCAGTCGGGGGGGGGAGGCCCAGTACTTC,CSSSRGGEAQYF
TRBV30,.,.,TRBJ1-1,TGTGCCTGGGACGGGACGGAGAACACTGAAGCTTTCTTT,CAWDGTENTEAFF
TRBV12-3/TRBV12-4,TRBD1,.,TRBJ1-2,TGTGCCAGCAGTGACGGACAGGGGGAGGATGGCTACACCTTC,CASSDGQGEDGYTF
TRBV7-3,.,few,TRBJ2-3,TGTGCCAGCAGCTTAACAGCCTTTAGCACAGATACGCAGTATTTT,CASSLTAFSTDTQYF
TRBV19,.,.,TRBJ2-5,TGTGCCAGTATGGGCTGGGCCCAAGAGACCCAGTACTTC,CASMGWAQETQYF
TRBV5-1,TRBD1,.,TRBJ2-1,TGCGCCAGCAGCTCGGGGACAGTCAATGAGCAGTTCTTC,CASSSGTVNEQFF
TRBV29-1,TRBD1,many,TRBJ2-7,TGCAGCGTTGTATCACAGGGGGTTACCTACGAGCAGTACTTC,CSVVSQGVTYEQYF